The 10 T cell receptor beta chains reported below all come from one sample, sequenced in a study of cytomegalovirus exposure and HLA in healthy donors. The PCR had 60 Vbeta and 13 Jbeta primers. The table came from immunoSEQ multiplex PCR; TCRdb's copy has only in-frame clones and leaves some out. The table shows 130,000 to 150,000 clones, with 60% to 80% occurring only once. Material: PBMCs. These receptors came from a male donor in good health and CMV-seronegative.

This rearrangement joins TRBV5-4 to TRBJ2-1; D is undetermined. The germline V and J ends were trimmed by 4 bases and 4 bases, with 18 bases remaining between them. The CDR3 runs to 16 residues. In germline, CDR1 is SGHNT, CDR2 YYREEE (reference sequence). The CDR3 spells CASSPVSHTPYNEQFF. The CDR3 bases are TGTGCCAGCAGCCCGGTTAGCCACACTCCTTACAATGAGCAGTTCTTC.

The count of this clone is one. This chain connects TRBV5-1 to TRBJ1-1; weak D call: TRBD1 (5 bases). CDR1 SGHRS and CDR2 YFSETQ come from the germline V gene. V was trimmed by 5 bases and J by 2 bases, leaving 13 bases between them. The CDR3 length is 14 residues. The CDR3 nucleotides read TGCGCCAGCAGTCCCGGCGGGGGAAACACTGAAGCTTTCTTT. It codes for CASSPGGGNTEAFF.

V usage is TRBV10-3 and J usage is TRBJ1-1; TRBD1 matches 8 bases. Germline V gene lookup returns CDR1 ENHRY and CDR2 SYGVKD. Trimming took 0 bases from V and 5 from J; bases not matched to a gene: 2. CDR3 length: 14 amino acids. The CDR3 nucleotides are TGTGCCATCAGTGAGTCGCGACAGGGGACTGAAGCTTTCTTT. Its protein is CAISESRQGTEAFF.

This clone has just one count. The chain uses TRBV6-4 and TRBJ2-1; 7 bases match TRBD2. The CDR3 covers 15 residues. The germline gives CDR1 MRHNA, CDR2 SNTAGT. With V trimmed by 5 bases and J by 4 bases, 8 bases remained unmatched. The CDR3 region has the DNA TGTGCCAGCAGTATCGTGAGCGGGGAATACAATGAGCAGTTCTTC. This encodes CASSIVSGEYNEQFF.

This chain uses TRBV29-1 with TRBJ2-1, with TRBD2 matching 8 bases. Trimming took 6 bases from V and 4 from J; bases not matched to a gene: 8. The CDR3 runs to 14 residues. Germline CDR1 is SQVTM and CDR2 is ANQGSEA. CDR3 DNA: TGCAGCGTCGCAAGACTAGCGTATTACAATGAGCAGTTCTTC. It codes for CSVARLAYYNEQFF.

To note about this clone: An end of the junction differs from the germline gene, which may be a read error. The chain recombines TRBV7-9 with TRBJ1-2, with D perhaps TRBD1 (5 bases). Germline lookup yields CDR1 SEHNR and CDR2 FQNEAQ (reference sequence). The CDR3 has 15 amino acids. Written as DNA, the CDR3 is TGTTCCAGCAGCTTGACACTGACAGCTGGTCATGGCTACACCTTC. Protein product: CSSSLTLTAGHGYTF.

V gene TRBV5-1 combines with J gene TRBJ2-1; 8 positions agree with TRBD1. The CDR3 is made up of 15 amino acids. The ends lost 1 base at V and 3 bases at J; junction bases unmatched: 3. CDR1 SGHRS and CDR2 YFSETQ come from the germline V gene. The CDR3 protein is CASSLTGGIYNEQFF. DNA of the CDR3: TGCGCCAGCAGCTTGACAGGGGGTATCTACAATGAGCAGTTCTTC. Full variable domain (remainder filled in from reference TRBV5-1 and TRBJ2-1): KAGVTQTPRYLIKTRGQQVTLSCSPISGHRSVSWYQQTPGQGLQFLFEYFSETQRNKGNFPGRFSGRQFSNSRSEMNVSTLELGDSALYLCASSLTGGIYNEQFFGPGTRLTVL.

The V gene is TRBV5-4, the J gene TRBJ2-2; 15 bases are shared with TRBD2. CDR1 is SGHNT, CDR2 YYREEE, per germline (reference sequence). The CDR3 is 17 amino acids. Trimming removed 4 bases from V and 1 base from J; junction bases left unmatched: 2. CDR3 loop: CASSPGLAGGNTGELFF. DNA of the CDR3: TGTGCCAGCAGCCCGGGACTAGCGGGGGGGAACACCGGGGAGCTGTTTTTT.

The chain employs TRBV5-1 and TRBJ2-7; TRBD2 aligns across 7 bases. The CDR3 extends over 16 amino acids. The germline V gene encodes CDR1 SGHRS and CDR2 YFSETQ. The V and J ends lost 4 bases and 5 bases, in that order; junction bases with no gene match: 15. CDR3 region: CASSRALLAFSDEQYF. The CDR3 DNA follows: TGCGCCAGCAGCCGGGCGTTACTAGCGTTTTCCGACGAGCAGTACTTC.

This clone was seen only a few times. V usage is TRBV5-6 and J usage is TRBJ1-2, with 9 bases fitting TRBD1. The CDR3 loop spans 16 amino acids. Germline CDR1 and CDR2: SGHDT and YYEEEE. V was clipped by 3 bases and J by 0 bases; unmatched bases: 6. The CDR3 sequence: CASSWGQGSTNYGYTF. CDR3 nucleotide sequence: TGTGCCAGCAGCTGGGGACAGGGATCTACTAACTATGGCTACACCTTC.